One and the same sample provided the 28 T cell receptor beta chains below, sequenced in a study of neurological immune-mediated disorders. One entry per CDR3 protein, called by TCRdb with MiXCR from the 5' RACE reads. The data show tens of thousands of distinct CDR3 sequences, around 3.3% seen once. The sequencing sample was made of PBMCs. The receptors stem from a man aged 35 to 55 with multiple sclerosis.

At least ten counts were recorded for this clonotype. CDR3: CASSLGSFLNTEAFF. The CDR3 DNA follows: TGCGCCAGCAGCTTGGGCTCCTTCTTGAACACTGAAGCTTTCTTT. This chain uses TRBV5-1 with TRBJ1-1, with D unclear. Trimming pared 0 bases from V and 0 bases from J, leaving 9 bases between. CDR3 size: 15 residues. In germline, CDR1 is SGHRS, CDR2 YFSETQ.

Many counts were recorded for this clonotype. The CDR3 DNA reads as TGTGCCAGCAGAGGGGACAGTCTCTCTGGAAACACCATATATTTT. Translation: CASRGDSLSGNTIYF. The chain couples TRBV7-9 to TRBJ1-3, with 7 positions matching TRBD1. Germline values: CDR1 SEHNR, CDR2 FQNEAQ (reference sequence). There are 15 residues in the CDR3. The junction had 5 bases not matched to a gene; V was cut back by 6 bases and J by 0 bases.

Remarks on this clonotype: A much larger clonotype is one base distant, so this may be a read error. The V and J genes are TRBV20-1 and TRBJ2-5; D remains unclear. The CDR3 extends over 14 amino acids. The V end was cut by 5 bases, the J end by 4 bases, with 17 bases between. Looked up from germline, CDR1 is DFQATT and CDR2 is SNEGSKA (reference sequence). The DNA of the CDR3 is TGCAGTGCTTCGGGCGGTGCCGCCACAGAGACCCAGTACTTC. The encoded protein is CSASGGAATETQYF.

This clonotype was observed many times. The CDR3 is CASSLRTGLGGELFF. The CDR3 DNA reads as TGCGCCAGCAGCTTACGGACAGGGTTAGGCGGGGAGCTGTTTTTT. The chain joins TRBV5-1 to TRBJ2-2; TRBD1 aligns across 8 bases. The ends lost 2 bases at V and 7 bases at J; junction bases unmatched: 7. The CDR3 sequence is 15 residues long. Germline values: CDR1 SGHRS, CDR2 YFSETQ.

This clonotype came up many times. This chain joins TRBV20-1 and TRBJ1-2; unclear D gene. The CDR3 runs 12 residues. The V gene's germline CDR1 is DFQATT and CDR2 SNEGSKA (reference sequence). The ends were cut back, 1 base at V and 8 bases at J, with 11 bases in the middle. This CDR3 is CSARVERGGYTF. CDR3 in DNA: TGCAGTGCTAGAGTAGAGCGCGGAGGCTACACCTTC.

This chain joins TRBV10-3 and TRBJ2-7; a possible D gene is TRBD1 (5 bases). The CDR3 extends over 13 amino acids. CDR1 and CDR2 from the germline V gene are ENHRY and SYGVKD. This CDR3 is CVSALTGPHEQYF. The CDR3, as DNA: TGTGTCAGCGCTCTTACAGGACCCCACGAGCAGTACTTC.

This clonotype was picked up many times. V gene TRBV20-1 combines with J gene TRBJ2-7; no clear D gene. Germline CDR1 is DFQATT and CDR2 is SNEGSKA (reference sequence). The CDR3 sequence is 13 residues long. Trimming took off 5 bases at V and 6 bases at J, with 17 bases between the two ends. CDR3 nucleotide sequence: TGCAGTGCTGGTCCCGCCGCCCGTCTCGAGCAGTACTTC. The encoded protein is CSAGPAARLEQYF.

At least ten counts were recorded for this clonotype. The V gene is TRBV5-1, the J gene TRBJ1-1; 7 bases map to TRBD1. Germline CDR1 SGHRS, CDR2 YFSETQ. This CDR3 spans 15 amino acids. J was trimmed by 0 bases and V by 3 bases; bases with no gene match: 5. The CDR3 is CASSSGDSVNTEAFF. The DNA of the CDR3 is TGCGCCAGCAGCTCCGGGGACAGTGTGAACACTGAAGCTTTCTTT.

With regard to this clonotype: A read error may produce the germline difference seen at one junction end. This chain uses TRBV20-1 with TRBJ1-2; possible D gene TRBD1, 5 bases. Germline V gene sequence: CDR1 DFQATT, CDR2 SNEGSKA (reference sequence). The CDR3 extends over 13 amino acids. CDR3 in amino acids: CSDRRKGSYGYTF. For the CDR3, the DNA is TGCAGTGATAGAAGAAAGGGGTCCTATGGCTACACCTTC.

The sample holds many counts of this clonotype. In DNA, the CDR3 is TGTGCCAGCAGCCCCCCGGGACCAAGCACAGATACGCAGTATTTT. As protein: CASSPPGPSTDTQYF. The chain has TRBV21-1 and TRBJ2-3; TRBD1 reflects the table's D call only, with no check against the DNA. TRBV21-1 is shown as a pseudogene. This CDR3 is built from 15 residues.

On this clonotype: Compared with germline, one end of the junction differs, possibly owing to a read error. This chain joins TRBV3-1 and TRBJ2-2; TRBD1 aligns across 8 bases. Germline V gene lookup returns CDR1 LGHDT and CDR2 YNNKEL (reference sequence). The CDR3 has 16 amino acids. The CDR3 is CVSRWGQGATTGELFF. CDR3 nucleotide sequence: TGTGTCAGCCGATGGGGGCAGGGGGCGACCACCGGGGAGCTGTTTTTT.

In its sample, this clonotype was seen many times. The chain recombines TRBV7-8 with TRBJ2-1; TRBD2 matches at 11 bases. Unmatched junction bases numbered 7, after V lost 4 bases and J lost 8 bases. This CDR3 region has 15 residues. Germline V lookup: CDR1 SGHVS, CDR2 FQNEAQ. The CDR3 sequence is CASSSSGRSGYEQFF. The CDR3 DNA follows: TGTGCCAGCAGCTCTAGCGGGAGGAGTGGGTATGAGCAGTTCTTC.

This clonotype was counted ten times or more. This sequence joins TRBV27 and TRBJ1-1, with D unclear. The length of the CDR3 is 12 residues. The ends were cut back, 3 bases at V and 6 bases at J, with 8 bases in the middle. The germline V gene has CDR1 MNHEY and CDR2 SMNVEV (reference sequence). Here the CDR3 DNA reads TGTGCCAGCAGTTTGAAGGGCGCTGAAGCTTTCTTT. This gives the protein CASSLKGAEAFF.

In its sample, this clonotype was seen many times. This chain links TRBV5-1 with TRBJ1-1; D is unresolved. The CDR3 runs 13 residues. In germline, CDR1 is SGHRS, CDR2 YFSETQ. Trimming removed 4 bases from V and 2 bases from J, with 9 bases in between. Here the CDR3 reads CASSPQTNTEAFF. The CDR3, as DNA: TGCGCCAGCAGCCCACAGACAAACACTGAAGCTTTCTTT.

The table lists this clonotype with many counts. The rearrangement uses TRBV20-1 and TRBJ2-7; tentatively, D is TRBD2 (7 bases). CDR3 length: 14 amino acids. With 5 bases removed from V and 3 bases from J, the gap between germline ends came to 17 bases. The germline gives CDR1 DFQATT, CDR2 SNEGSKA (reference sequence). CDR3 in amino acids: CSAEEGGGVYEQYF. The CDR3 DNA sequence: TGCAGTGCTGAAGAAGGGGGGGGAGTCTACGAGCAGTACTTC.

In its sample, this clonotype was seen many times. The J gene is TRBJ2-1, the V gene TRBV9; the match to TRBD1 covers 9 bases. The CDR3 spans 14 residues. Germline CDR1 SGDLS, CDR2 YYNGEE. J was trimmed by 7 bases and V by 3 bases; bases with no gene match: 5. The CDR3 DNA reads TGTGCCAGCAGCGCCGGGACAGGGCGAAATGAGCAGTTCTTC. Amino acids: CASSAGTGRNEQFF.

This clonotype was observed at least ten times. V gene TRBV6-5 combines with J gene TRBJ1-6; D remains unclear. Trimming took off 6 bases at V and 6 bases at J, with 15 bases between the two ends. CDR3 length equals 15 residues. From germline, CDR1 is MNHEY and CDR2 SVGAGI. CDR3 in DNA: TGTGCCAGCAGCCTCTATTGGGAGACTAATTCACCCCTCCACTTT. Residues: CASSLYWETNSPLHF.

In this sample, this clonotype turned up many times. The chain joins TRBV5-1 to TRBJ1-2; D might be TRBD1 (5 bases). Trimming removed 2 bases at V and 6 bases at J, with 11 bases between. The germline CDR1 and CDR2 sequences are SGHRS and YFSETQ. The CDR3 contains 13 residues. In DNA form, the CDR3 reads TGCGCCAGCAGCTTCGGGACGGAGGATGGCTACACCTTC. Amino acid sequence: CASSFGTEDGYTF.

This clonotype was seen ten or more times. The CDR3 region is CASRQGGRGLEYF. The CDR3 coding sequence is TGTGCCAGCAGGCAGGGGGGGAGGGGGTTAGAGTACTTC. The chain combines TRBV6-5 with TRBJ2-5; D may match TRBD1 or TRBD2 (7 bases each). This CDR3 comprises 13 residues. Trimming shortened V by 6 bases and J by 12 bases, and 20 bases separated the two germline ends. In germline, CDR1 is MNHEY, CDR2 SVGAGI.

This clonotype was seen repeatedly, ten times or more. The chain uses TRBV12-3 or TRBV12-4 and TRBJ2-2; D gene ambiguous. There are 15 residues in the CDR3. V was pared by 3 bases and J by 0 bases, with 8 bases between. The DNA for the CDR3 is TGTGCCAGCAGTTTTGCAGGAGCGAACACCGGGGAGCTGTTTTTT. This gives the protein CASSFAGANTGELFF.

This clonotype was counted only a few times. This could be a read error, since a much larger clone is one nucleotide away. The rearrangement uses TRBV20-1 and TRBJ1-1; the D gene is possibly TRBD1 (6 bases). V was shortened by 1 base and J by 5 bases, with 11 bases between the two germline ends. The germline gives CDR1 DFQATT, CDR2 SNEGSKA (reference sequence). This CDR3 spans 13 amino acids. The CDR3 region has the DNA TGCAGTGCTAGAGTCTCGGGGGCTACTGAAGCTTTCTTT. It encodes CSARVSGATEAFF.

The chain couples TRBV11-2 to TRBJ1-1; TRBD1 is a possible D gene (5 bases). This CDR3 comprises 14 residues. V dropped 5 bases and J dropped 3 bases, with 13 bases sitting between them. CDR1 and CDR2 from the germline V gene are SGHAT and FQNNGV. The CDR3 bases are TGTGCCAGCAGCCTGGGAAAGGGGTACACTGAAGCTTTCTTT. This gives the protein CASSLGKGYTEAFF.

In this sample, this clonotype turned up many times. The chain has TRBV7-9 and TRBJ1-2; perhaps TRBD1 as D (6 bases). Germline CDR1 and CDR2: SEHNR and FQNEAQ (reference sequence). V lost 5 bases and J 5 bases, leaving 15 bases between the germline ends. CDR3 length: 14 amino acids. The CDR3: CASSPPGERYGYTF. The CDR3 DNA is TGTGCCAGCAGCCCCCCAGGGGAGAGGTATGGCTACACCTTC.

There are many counts of this clonotype. CDR3 region: CASSPGTSGSYNEQFF. In DNA form, the CDR3 reads TGCGCCAGCAGCCCCGGGACTAGCGGGAGCTACAATGAGCAGTTCTTC. The gene calls are TRBV5-1 and TRBJ2-1, with TRBD2 identical over 14 bases. Trimming at V came to 4 bases and at J to 3 bases, leaving 3 bases not matched to a gene. Germline V gene sequence: CDR1 SGHRS, CDR2 YFSETQ. This CDR3 comprises 16 residues.

This clonotype was seen at least ten times. The chain links TRBV5-1 to TRBJ1-2, with 8 bases lining up with TRBD1. This CDR3 comprises 16 residues. V gave up 0 bases and J gave up 6 bases; unmatched junction bases: 10. Germline CDR1 SGHRS, CDR2 YFSETQ. This CDR3 reads CASSLALTGASHGYTF. The CDR3 DNA sequence: TGCGCCAGCAGCTTGGCCTTGACAGGGGCCTCCCATGGCTACACCTTC.

There are many counts of this clonotype. The chain employs TRBV12-3 or TRBV12-4 and TRBJ1-2, with no clear D. The length of the CDR3 is 14 residues. Trimming pared 5 bases from V and 6 bases from J, leaving 16 bases between. This CDR3 is CASSLRVLYDGYTF. Here the CDR3 DNA reads TGTGCCAGCAGTCTACGGGTCCTTTACGATGGCTACACCTTC.

This clonotype has ten or more counts. The V gene is TRBV10-3, the J gene TRBJ1-2; 8 bases match TRBD1. Germline V lookup: CDR1 ENHRY, CDR2 SYGVKD. The trim removed 6 bases at V and 8 bases at J, leaving 17 bases unmatched. The CDR3 spans 16 residues. The CDR3 loop is CAISDWDRPVASGYTF. The CDR3 DNA reads as TGTGCCATCAGCGATTGGGACAGGCCGGTTGCAAGCGGCTACACCTTC.

At least ten counts were recorded for this clonotype. The J gene is TRBJ1-4, the V gene TRBV2; the D gene is possibly TRBD1 (6 bases). Germline V CDR1 and CDR2: SNHLY, FYNNEI. CDR3 length equals 13 residues. Trimming pared 6 bases from V and 5 bases from J, leaving 10 bases between. CDR3 in DNA: TGTGCCAGCAGGCTGGACAGAAATGAAAAACTGTTTTTT. This sequence encodes CASRLDRNEKLFF.